This T cell receptor beta chain was observed in a study of cytomegalovirus exposure and HLA in healthy donors. In the PCR, 60 Vbeta and 13 Jbeta primers were used. The repertoire was sequenced with immunoSEQ multiplex PCR; TCRdb's copy has only in-frame clones and lacks some. With 80,000 to 100,000 clones in the sample, the ten largest clones hold around 3.6%. From germline, CDR1 is MNHEY and CDR2 SVGAGI. This CDR3 is built from 15 residues. With V trimmed by 5 bases and J by 0 bases, 3 bases remained unmatched. This sequence was found in a woman aged 25 to 39 in good health and CMV-seronegative. This chain uses TRBV6-5 with TRBJ1-4; 7 positions match TRBD1. What was sequenced was PBMCs. In DNA, the CDR3 is TGTGCCAGCAGTCCCACAGGGGCAACTAATGAAAAACTGTTTTTT. As protein: CASSPTGATNEKLFF.